The clone carrying this T cell receptor beta chain was observed a handful of times. As yet, its antigen is unknown. This CDR3 region has 16 residues. The V gene end was trimmed by 3 bases and the J gene end by 0 bases; junction bases not matched to a gene: 5. Looked up from germline, CDR1 is SEHNR and CDR2 is FQNEAQ (reference sequence). The Oncomine TCR Beta short-read assay was what sequenced the DNA obtained from cultured CD4+ T cells. Using the QIAamp micro DNA kit, genomic DNA was extracted from the CD4+ T cells that had been cultured. TCRdb re-called the PCR reads through MiXCR, storing one row per CDR3 protein. Counted here are tens of thousands of distinct CDR3 sequences, roughly 44% occurring once; the ten biggest clones make up 4.9%. The data stem from a study of vaccination and CD4 T cells after COVID-19. Study in general: Investigators stimulated cells with overlapping spike peptides drawn from SARS-CoV-2, HCoV-NL63, HCoV-OC43 and HCoV-229E.

Time point of the sample: late sampling 161 to 241 days after vaccination in a few convalescent patients. The treatment: roughly 10-day PBMC culture with coronavirus spike peptide pools or control peptides (ViraFEST assay). ViraFEST stimulated the growth of antigen-specific T cells using peptide pools and subsequently profiled their TCRs by sequencing. The chain links TRBV7-9 to TRBJ2-5, with TRBD1 identical over 9 bases. Source: CD4+ T cells from blood, cultured in vitro, taken about 7 months after SARS-CoV-2 vaccination. This sequence originates from a human donor who had recovered from COVID-19. DNA for the CDR3: TGTGCCAGCAGCTTTTCGACAGGGGGGTACCAAGAGACCCAGTACTTC. Translated, it gives CASSFSTGGYQETQYF.